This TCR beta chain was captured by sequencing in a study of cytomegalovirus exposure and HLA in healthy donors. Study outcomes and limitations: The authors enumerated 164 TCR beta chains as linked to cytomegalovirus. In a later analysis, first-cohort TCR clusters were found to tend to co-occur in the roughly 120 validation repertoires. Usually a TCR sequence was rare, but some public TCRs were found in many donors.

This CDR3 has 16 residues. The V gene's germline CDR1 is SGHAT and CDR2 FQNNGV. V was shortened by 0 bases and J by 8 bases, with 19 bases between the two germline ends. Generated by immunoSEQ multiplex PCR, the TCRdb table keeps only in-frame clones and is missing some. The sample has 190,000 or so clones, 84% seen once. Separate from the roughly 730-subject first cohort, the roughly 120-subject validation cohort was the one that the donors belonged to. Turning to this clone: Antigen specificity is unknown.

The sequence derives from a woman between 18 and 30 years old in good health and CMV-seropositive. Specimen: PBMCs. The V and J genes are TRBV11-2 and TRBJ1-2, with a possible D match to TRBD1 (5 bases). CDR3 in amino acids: CASSLDQGFDSAGYTF. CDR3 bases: TGTGCCAGCAGCTTAGATCAAGGTTTTGACAGCGCGGGCTACACCTTC.